These 15 T cell receptor beta chains share one sample of origin, sequenced in a study of shared clonotypes between healthy human individuals. Clones were read by immunoSEQ multiplex PCR, and TCRdb kept only the in-frame ones, dropping some. This repertoire shows 550,000 to 800,000 clones, around 91% found once; its top ten account for about 34%. Sample: memory CD8+ T cells from PBMCs. Documented subset: CD45RO+ cells pooled with CCR7-negative TemRA cells. Receptor source: a man aged 18 to 30 in good health. Some clones in this sample may be carry-over from other donors' samples.

In this sample, this clone turned up once. V is TRBV19 and J is TRBJ2-3; tentatively, D is TRBD1 (6 bases). The germline V gene encodes CDR1 LNHDA and CDR2 SQIVND (reference sequence). This CDR3 spans 15 amino acids. The ends were cut back, 6 bases at V and 2 bases at J, with 15 bases in the middle. CDR3 DNA sequence: TGTGCCAGTAGCCTTACAGGGCCTTCCACAGATACGCAGTATTTT. This translates into CASSLTGPSTDTQYF. The whole variable domain, remainder taken from reference TRBV19 and TRBJ2-3, is DGGITQSPKYLFRKEGQNVTLSCEQNLNHDAMYWYRQDPGQGLRLIYYSQIVNDFQKGDIAEGYSVSREKKESFPLTVTSAQKNPTAFYLCASSLTGPSTDTQYFGPGTRLTVL.

This clone was recorded once. The J gene is TRBJ1-2, the V gene TRBV16, with 10 bases lining up with TRBD1. The CDR3 has 17 residues. V was pared by 2 bases and J by 0 bases, with 6 bases of the junction left unmatched. From germline, CDR1 is KGHSY and CDR2 FQNENV. The CDR3 loop is CASSQRRQGAPNYGYTF. The DNA of the CDR3 is TGTGCCAGCAGCCAACGACGACAGGGGGCCCCTAACTATGGCTACACCTTC.

This clone has only one observation. The chain joins TRBV27 to TRBJ2-7; 7 bases map to TRBD1. The CDR3 spans 15 residues. Germline lookup yields CDR1 MNHEY and CDR2 SMNVEV (reference sequence). The trim removed 0 bases at V and 1 base at J, leaving 3 bases unmatched. This chain's CDR3 is CASSLSAGGSYEQYF. The DNA for the CDR3 is TGTGCCAGCAGTTTATCGGCAGGGGGTTCCTACGAGCAGTACTTC.

The rearrangement joins TRBV6-5 to TRBJ1-2; D is ambiguous. This CDR3 spans 14 amino acids. Per germline, CDR1 MNHEY and CDR2 SVGAGI. Trimming removed 0 bases at V and 8 bases at J, with 13 bases between. The CDR3 nucleotides are TGTGCCAGCAGTTACTCGGAGGGTTTCCGAGGCTACACCTTC. Amino acid sequence: CASSYSEGFRGYTF.

The rearrangement links TRBV18 to TRBJ2-7; the D is unclear. The CDR3 totals 13 residues. Germline CDR1 reads KGHSH; CDR2 reads LQKENI. Trimming shortened V by 5 bases and J by 4 bases, and 12 bases separated the two germline ends. CDR3 coding DNA: TGTGCCAGCTCATCCTTCCCGCAGTACGAGCAGTACTTC. Its protein product is CASSSFPQYEQYF.

This clone was observed a few times. The chain employs TRBV27 and TRBJ2-1, with D hard to call. The V end lost 7 bases, the J end lost 2 bases, and 0 bases lay between the germline ends. CDR1 is MNHEY and CDR2 is SMNVEV in the germline V gene (reference sequence). The length of the CDR3 is 10 residues. As DNA, the CDR3 is TGTGCCAGCACCTACAATGAGCAGTTCTTC. Its translation: CASTYNEQFF.

This chain connects TRBV7-3 to TRBJ2-1, with D tentatively TRBD1 or TRBD2 (6 bases each). The CDR3 totals 15 residues. Trimming removed 3 bases at V and 4 bases at J, with 13 bases between. Looked up from germline, CDR1 is SGHTA and CDR2 is FQGTGA. The CDR3 loop reads CASSFYGGLYNEQFF. In nucleotides, the CDR3 is TGTGCCAGCAGCTTTTACGGGGGCCTATACAATGAGCAGTTCTTC.

The CDR3 nucleotides are TGTGCCAGCAGCTTAGGAGAGGGGTTTAACACTGAAGCTTTCTTT. Translation gives CASSLGEGFNTEAFF. The rearrangement uses TRBV7-9 and TRBJ1-1; D perhaps matches TRBD1 (5 bases). V shed 1 base and J shed 2 bases, with 11 bases lying between them. CDR1 and CDR2 from the germline V gene are SEHNR and FQNEAQ (reference sequence). The CDR3 consists of 15 residues. Combining the CDR3 with reference TRBV7-9 and TRBJ1-1 gives the whole variable domain DTGVSQNPRHKITKRGQNVTFRCDPISEHNRLYWYRQTLGQGPEFLTYFQNEAQLEKSRLLSDRFSAERPKGSFSTLEIQRTEQGDSAMYLCASSLGEGFNTEAFFGQGTRLTVV.

As concerns this clone: The sample has other DNA sequences that encode this CDR3 too. The genes are TRBV18 and TRBJ2-1, with D perhaps matching TRBD1 (5 bases). The CDR3 extends over 12 amino acids. Germline V CDR1 and CDR2: KGHSH, LQKENI. Between the trimmed V and J ends, which lost 4 bases and 4 bases, there was a span of 5 bases. The CDR3 DNA reads TGTGCCAGCTCACAGGGGTACAATGAGCAGTTCTTC. Amino acid sequence: CASSQGYNEQFF.

The chain has TRBV11-3 and TRBJ2-3; D ambiguous. V lost 4 bases and J 5 bases, leaving 10 bases between the germline ends. Germline lookup yields CDR1 SGHNT and CDR2 YENEEA. This CDR3 comprises 13 residues. CDR3 sequence reads: CASSSEVGDTQYF. The CDR3 nucleotides are TGTGCCAGCAGCTCCGAGGTAGGAGATACGCAGTATTTT.

The chain recombines TRBV4-3 with TRBJ1-4, with 7 nucleotides matching TRBD1. Looked up from germline, CDR1 is LGHNA and CDR2 is YSLEER. Trimming took 4 bases from V and 7 from J; bases not matched to a gene: 9. The CDR3 covers 15 residues. The CDR3 nucleotides read TGCGCCAGCAGCCGTCTTACAGGGGCGGGTGAAAAACTGTTTTTT. As protein: CASSRLTGAGEKLFF.

This clone was seen only once. The CDR3 region has the DNA TGCGCCAGCAGCCAAGATCGAGGAAAAAGATCCTACAATGAGCAGTTCTTC. The encoded protein is CASSQDRGKRSYNEQFF. The V and J genes are TRBV4-1 and TRBJ2-1; the D is unclear. V gave up 0 bases and J gave up 1 base, with 13 bases separating them. Germline V CDR1 and CDR2: MGHRA, YSYEKL. CDR3 length: 17 residues.

This clone was counted ten times or more. V gene TRBV2 combines with J gene TRBJ1-2, with a possible D match to TRBD1 (5 bases). Germline CDR1 and CDR2: SNHLY and FYNNEI. The CDR3 is 13 amino acids. Trimming shortened V by 5 bases and J by 5 bases, and 12 bases separated the two germline ends. CDR3 region: CASSRGRPYGYTF. The CDR3 nucleotides are TGTGCCAGCAGTAGGGGACGGCCGTATGGCTACACCTTC. The full variable domain, rest sourced from reference TRBV2 and TRBJ1-2, is EPEVTQTPSHQVTQMGQEVILRCVPISNHLYFYWYRQILGQKVEFLVSFYNNEISEKSEIFDDQFSVERPDGSNFTLKIRSTKLEDSAMYFCASSRGRPYGYTFGSGTRLTVV.

This clone was seen a single time. The chain is built from TRBV9 and TRBJ2-1; D ambiguous. Deletions cut 2 bases from V and 0 bases from J, with 9 bases between. This CDR3 has 15 residues. Germline-derived CDR1 and CDR2 are SGDLS and YYNGEE. The CDR3 coding sequence is TGTGCCAGCAGCGTGTTTTCTAGCTCCTACAATGAGCAGTTCTTC. It specifies CASSVFSSSYNEQFF.

V is TRBV19 and J is TRBJ2-4, with D hard to call. The ends were cut back, 1 base at V and 3 bases at J, with 13 bases in the middle. Germline V gives CDR1 LNHDA, CDR2 SQIVND (reference sequence). The CDR3 runs to 16 residues. CDR3 DNA sequence: TGTGCCAGTAGTATAGGGGGTAGCACGGGCAAAAACATTCAGTACTTC. It is translated as CASSIGGSTGKNIQYF.